This T cell receptor beta chain derives from a study of early T cells in non-severe SARS-CoV-2 infection (dated by TCRdb to 2020 to 2022). The study in broad terms: TCR sequencing used bulk RNA from unsorted whole blood, so alpha and beta chains could not be paired.

This clonotype was seen many times. Its specific antigen is unknown. No much larger clone exists at a distance of one base, and base qualities are not known. Findings and caveats that apply to the study as a whole: VDJdb matching was skewed toward anti-spike CD8 responses, so virus-specific expansions were likely underestimated and private and CD4 specificities were missed.

Set within a cohort of healthcare workers in London, UK, this nested case-control study involved weekly PCR testing of nasopharyngeal swabs along with blood sampling. Healthcare workers were recruited between 23 and 31 March 2020, during the week of the UK lockdown, and were followed weekly for up to roughly 16 weeks. Clipping removes 3 bases from V and 5 bases from J, with 9 as the unmatched junction base count. CDR1 is given as MGHRA and CDR2 as YSYEKL, both from the germline V gene. The CDR3 measures 18 amino acids from cysteine to phenylalanine. Only the CDR3 region is kept as DNA, spanning 54 bases read in frame from base 1. The library was made by 5' RACE. The instrument was a NextSeq 500. To correct for sequencing error and PCR bias, the TCR library protocol tagged individual cDNA molecules with unique molecular identifiers. Both TCR alpha and beta chains were sequenced, and tight co-correlation was observed between alpha and beta sequence abundances in each sample. In the authors' own workflow: Decombinator V4 was used to annotate TCR sequences for V gene, J gene and CDR3. TCRs were defined as expanded if a significant change between any two time points was detected under a Poisson model with p below 0.0001. TCR abundances were normalised to the total number of TCRs sequenced per sample and expressed as counts per million. TRAV1-2 paired with TRAJ12, TRAJ20 or TRAJ33 defined MAIT TCRs, while TRAV10 paired with TRAJ18 defined iNKT TCRs. VDJdb, accessed on 1 November 2021, was searched for TCRs annotated for CMV, EBV and SARS-CoV-2, and TCRs annotated for more than one antigen were excluded. The public reads were quality trimmed at Q25 with fastp and then assembled into clones with MiXCR by TCRdb, keeping productive beta chains. Merged by CDR3 protein, the rows form single entries marked with the most common genes and DNA. The V and J calls follow TCRdb's processing rather than the paper's. This sample is represented by tens of thousands of distinct CDR3 sequences; approximately 8% of them were singletons. The top ten constitute 3.5% to 4% of the sample.

The sequence was collected from an adult who was a healthcare worker with PCR-confirmed SARS-CoV-2 infection or an uninfected control (not recorded which). Sequenced here: whole blood, sampled at baseline. The V and J genes are TRBV4-1 and TRBJ2-1; the junction holds 14 bases that match TRBD2. The nucleotides read TGCGCCAGCAGCCATGCGCCCGGGACTAGCGGGAGAGACAATGAGCAGTTCTTC. Its coded protein is CASSHAPGTSGRDNEQFF.